This paragraph covers one T cell receptor (beta chain) sequence. This record belongs to a study of T cell changes during pregnancy in multiple sclerosis. Per the germline V gene, CDR1 is SGHRS and CDR2 is YFSETQ. V lost 0 bases, J lost 6 bases, and 6 bases stayed unmatched. The CDR3 spans 16 residues. Assay: immunoSEQ multiplex PCR; the TCRdb copy retains only in-frame clones and omits some. The sample has over 35,000 clones, about 90% seen once. This material consisted of CD4+ T cells from peripheral blood mononuclear cells, taken in the second trimester of pregnancy. The clonotype comes from a female donor with multiple sclerosis, enrolled in a pregnancy study. V and J are TRBV5-1 and TRBJ2-2; 9 bases align to TRBD2. CDR3 DNA: TGCGCCAGCAGCTTGGGGGCTAGCGGGGTCTCCGGGGAGCTGTTTTTT. As protein: CASSLGASGVSGELFF. Using reference TRBV5-1 and TRBJ2-2 for the parts outside the CDR3, the full variable domain is KAGVTQTPRYLIKTRGQQVTLSCSPISGHRSVSWYQQTPGQGLQFLFEYFSETQRNKGNFPGRFSGRQFSNSRSEMNVSTLELGDSALYLCASSLGASGVSGELFFGEGSRLTVL.